These 18 T cell receptor beta chains were all obtained from the same sample, sequenced in a study of CD8 T cells in ankylosing spondylitis (dated by TCRdb to the late 2010s). The protocol used for the library was 5' RACE. TCRdb records Illumina HiSeq 2500 as the sequencer. The public sequencing data were trimmed at Q25 with fastp and processed into clonotypes with MiXCR by TCRdb, which kept only in-frame beta chains. All rows with the same CDR3 protein become a single entry with the most common DNA and genes. The sample table records 120,000 to 150,000 distinct CDR3 sequences; roughly 8% of these occur just once. The ten largest clonotypes hold approximately 6.8% of the sample. The sequenced sample was synovial fluid, either unsorted or a sorted T cell fraction (not recorded which). The receptors come from a male donor with ankylosing spondylitis.

V usage is TRBV20-1 and J usage is TRBJ2-1, with 10 positions matching TRBD2. Losses at the gene ends were 3 bases for V and 7 bases for J; bases not matched to a gene: 12. The CDR3 length is 16 residues. From germline, CDR1 is DFQATT and CDR2 SNEGSKA (reference sequence). Here the CDR3 reads CSARTLAGVTGNEQFF. The CDR3 region has the DNA TGCAGTGCTAGGACCCTAGCGGGGGTGACTGGAAATGAGCAGTTCTTC.

This clonotype has a count of ten or more. The rearrangement joins TRBV6-1 to TRBJ1-2, with 8 bases lining up with TRBD1. This CDR3 contains 15 residues. Germline CDR1 reads MNHNS; CDR2 reads SASEGT. J gave up 0 bases and V 6 bases, and 6 bases lay outside the gene matches. CDR3 coding DNA: TGTGCCAGCAGGACACAGGGGGATACTAACTATGGCTACACCTTC. This translates into CASRTQGDTNYGYTF.

This clonotype was observed at least ten times. J is TRBJ2-1 and V is TRBV7-6; D may be TRBD1 (5 bases). This CDR3 comprises 12 residues. Germline CDR1 SGHVS, CDR2 FNYEAQ. Trimming cost V 2 bases and J 15 bases, with 14 bases left between them. In DNA form, the CDR3 reads TGTGCCAGCAGCTTAAGGTCAGGGCATCCGTTCTTC. Protein: CASSLRSGHPFF.

In this sample, this clonotype turned up many times. The CDR3, as DNA: TGTGCCATCAGTGACCCCCGACGCACAGATACGCAGTATTTT. As protein: CAISDPRRTDTQYF. This chain uses TRBV10-3 with TRBJ2-3; D remains unclear. CDR1 and CDR2 (germline): ENHRY, SYGVKD. The V gene lost 3 bases and the J gene lost 1 base, with 8 bases spanning the gap. The CDR3 extends over 14 amino acids.

As regards this clonotype: The germline gene is not matched at one end of the junction; a read error may be the cause. The rearrangement links TRBV7-7 to TRBJ2-3; 8 nucleotides align to TRBD2. The germline CDR1 and CDR2 sequences are SSHAT and FNYEAQ (reference sequence). This CDR3 is built from 16 residues. The CDR3 nucleotides are TGTGCTAGCAGCTTAGGTACAGCGGGGGACACAGATACGCAGTATTTT. Residues: CASSLGTAGDTDTQYF.

This clonotype was counted ten times or more. The J gene is TRBJ2-7, the V gene TRBV9; D unclear. Germline CDR1 SGDLS, CDR2 YYNGEE. V dropped 5 bases and J dropped 5 bases, with 17 bases sitting between them. CDR3 length equals 14 residues. CDR3 nucleotides: TGTGCCAGCAGAGCTAAAAAAGCAATCGACGAGCAGTACTTC. It specifies CASRAKKAIDEQYF.

This clonotype was picked up many times. The chain has TRBV12-3 or TRBV12-4 and TRBJ2-7; no clear D gene. Trimming pared 2 bases from V and 5 bases from J, leaving 13 bases between. The CDR3 has 14 residues. The CDR3 protein is CASSLMPRPDEQYF. The DNA of the CDR3 is TGTGCCAGCAGTTTAATGCCAAGACCCGACGAGCAGTACTTC.

Only a few counts were recorded for this clonotype. The gene calls are TRBV20-1 and TRBJ1-2; the match to TRBD1 covers 7 bases. Germline CDR1 DFQATT, CDR2 SNEGSKA (reference sequence). This CDR3 region has 14 residues. The V gene end was trimmed by 6 bases and the J gene end by 4 bases; junction bases not matched to a gene: 11. The CDR3 spells CSAKPRGQIYGYTF. DNA for the CDR3: TGCAGTGCCAAGCCGAGGGGACAGATCTATGGCTACACCTTC.

This clonotype has ten or more counts. This rearrangement joins TRBV20-1 to TRBJ1-6, with D unresolved. Deletions cut 6 bases from V and 0 bases from J, with 9 bases between. This CDR3 region has 14 residues. From germline, CDR1 is DFQATT and CDR2 SNEGSKA (reference sequence). CDR3 sequence reads: CSASGNSYNSPLHF. The CDR3 bases are TGCAGTGCCTCCGGGAACTCCTATAATTCACCCCTCCACTTT.

The J gene is TRBJ1-1, the V gene TRBV7-2; TRBD1 might be the D (5 bases). This CDR3 spans 14 amino acids. The germline V gene has CDR1 SGHTA and CDR2 FQGNSA. The germline V and J ends were trimmed by 5 bases and 1 base, with 11 bases remaining between them. The DNA of the CDR3 is TGTGCCAGCAGCACTCTAAGGGGGAACACTGAAGCTTTCTTT. Encoded protein: CASSTLRGNTEAFF.

This chain uses TRBV13 with TRBJ2-2; D gene unclear. CDR1 is PRHDT and CDR2 is FYEKMQ in the germline V gene (reference sequence). This CDR3 spans 13 amino acids. Trimming shortened V by 2 bases and J by 6 bases, and 7 bases separated the two germline ends. CDR3 bases: TGTGCCAGCAGCTTACAGGAATCCGGGGAGCTGTTTTTT. This sequence encodes CASSLQESGELFF. Looking up the rest from reference TRBV13 and TRBJ2-2 gives the full variable domain: AAGVIQSPRHLIKEKRETATLKCYPIPRHDTVYWYQQGPGQDPQFLISFYEKMQSDKGSIPDRFSAQQFSDYHSELNMSSLELGDSALYFCASSLQESGELFFGEGSRLTVL.

In this sample, this clonotype turned up many times. The rearrangement links TRBV15 to TRBJ1-2, with TRBD1 matching 8 bases. The CDR3 is made up of 15 amino acids. Unmatched junction bases numbered 5, after V lost 5 bases and J lost 0 bases. Looked up from germline, CDR1 is LNHNV and CDR2 is YYDKDF (reference sequence). CDR3 protein: CATSARQGTNYGYTF. The CDR3 nucleotides read TGTGCCACCAGCGCCCGACAGGGGACTAACTATGGCTACACCTTC.

The chain combines TRBV18 with TRBJ2-4; 9 bases line up with TRBD1. Trimming cost V 5 bases and J 12 bases; bases outside gene matches: 8. This CDR3 contains 13 residues. The germline V gene encodes CDR1 KGHSH and CDR2 LQKENI. In DNA, the CDR3 is TGTGCCAGCTCATCGGGAACAGGGGGCTCTCAGTACTTC. It is translated as CASSSGTGGSQYF.

This clonotype was observed at least ten times. The CDR3 DNA is TGCAGTGCTCCCCCGGCTAGCCAGGGGATCTATGAGCAGTTCTTC. Translation gives CSAPPASQGIYEQFF. The chain has TRBV20-1 and TRBJ2-1, with D tentatively TRBD1 (6 bases). The germline CDR1 and CDR2 sequences are DFQATT and SNEGSKA (reference sequence). The length of the CDR3 is 15 residues. V gave up 5 bases and J gave up 8 bases, with 22 bases separating them.

This clonotype occurred many times. The rearrangement joins TRBV7-2 to TRBJ2-7; TRBD2 agrees at 7 bases. With 5 bases clipped from V and 7 bases from J, the junction kept 2 bases outside the gene matches. The CDR3 runs 11 residues. In germline, CDR1 is SGHTA, CDR2 FQGNSA. The CDR3 bases are TGTGCCAGCAGCGGCGGGAGTGAGCAGTACTTC. It translates to CASSGGSEQYF.

The CDR3 DNA reads TGTGCCAGCAGTTCTCCAGGGTTTACCTCACCCCTCCACTTT. Translating it yields CASSSPGFTSPLHF. The chain employs TRBV28 and TRBJ1-6, with D perhaps TRBD1 (5 bases). Germline loops: CDR1 MDHEN, CDR2 SYDVKM. Trimming removed 4 bases at V and 10 bases at J, with 14 bases between. The CDR3 loop spans 14 amino acids.

In its sample, this clonotype was seen many times. This chain links TRBV29-1 with TRBJ1-1; 7 bases match TRBD1. CDR1 is SQVTM and CDR2 is ANQGSEA in the germline V gene. With 4 bases clipped from V and 4 bases from J, the junction kept 9 bases outside the gene matches. The CDR3 sequence is 14 residues long. The CDR3 DNA sequence: TGCAGCGTTGGGAAGGGGGCTCTGGGCACTGAAGCTTTCTTT. Protein product: CSVGKGALGTEAFF.

The chain has TRBV18 and TRBJ2-7; D uncertain. The CDR3 extends over 13 amino acids. V lost 3 bases to trimming and J lost 3 bases, with 9 bases between them. Germline lookup yields CDR1 KGHSH and CDR2 LQKENI. The CDR3 nucleotides are TGTGCCAGCTCACCTTCTTACAACTACGAGCAGTACTTC. Translation gives CASSPSYNYEQYF.